Listed below are T cell receptor beta chains from one sample, sequenced in a study of T-cell reconstitution after alpha-beta-depleted transplantation in children. TCRdb processed the PCR reads anew with MiXCR; each CDR3 protein has one entry. The repertoire includes just under 550,000 distinct CDR3 sequences, approximately 16% of them detected once, and roughly 3.3% sits in the top ten. Sequenced material: PBMCs from the stem cell graft donor, taken from the stem cell graft. The receptors were sampled from a human donor who donated a stem cell graft to a child with acute lymphoblastic leukemia. Both conserved end residues are part of each CDR3. The D gene is left open where the match is weak. Where a row states a size, it is once, few, many or the class of an expanded clone; other rows omit it.

TRBD1 | - | TRBJ2-7 | TRBV5-1 | CASSSSGQLQAYEQYF | TGCGCCAGCAGCTCGTCGGGACAGCTCCAAGCCTACGAGCAGTACTTC
TRBD2 | - | TRBJ2-7 | TRBV28 | CASRTGTRGYEQYF | TGTGCCAGCAGGACCGGGACTAGAGGGTACGAGCAGTACTTC
- | - | TRBJ2-5 | TRBV3-1 | CASSQYLDAGETQYF | TGTGCCAGCAGCCAGTACCTGGATGCGGGAGAGACCCAGTACTTC
- | - | TRBJ2-1 | TRBV11-2 | CASSFAGPGEQFF | TGTGCCAGCAGCTTCGCCGGGCCAGGGGAGCAGTTCTTC
- | - | TRBJ1-1 | TRBV3-1 | CASSLLAQGLNTEAFF | TGTGCCAGCAGCCTCCTGGCCCAGGGCCTGAACACTGAAGCTTTCTTT
TRBD2 | few | TRBJ2-3 | TRBV7-3 | CASSLMASGRLGTDTQYF | TGTGCCAGCAGCTTAATGGCTAGCGGGAGGCTGGGCACAGATACGCAGTATTTT
TRBD1 | - | TRBJ2-5 | TRBV5-1 | CASSSMGQGPETQYF | TGCGCCAGCAGCTCAATGGGACAGGGACCGGAGACCCAGTACTTC
TRBD2 | few | TRBJ2-7 | TRBV6-6 | CATQAGSRYEQYF | TGTGCCACGCAAGCGGGGTCCCGCTACGAGCAGTACTTC
TRBD2 | - | TRBJ2-1 | TRBV3-1 | CASSQEGGDPSYNEQFF | TGTGCCAGCAGCCAAGAGGGAGGGGACCCCTCCTACAATGAGCAGTTCTTC
- | few | TRBJ2-3 | TRBV6-1 | CASSPGRTTPSTDTQYF | TGTGCCAGCAGTCCCGGACGGACTACTCCTAGCACAGATACGCAGTATTTT